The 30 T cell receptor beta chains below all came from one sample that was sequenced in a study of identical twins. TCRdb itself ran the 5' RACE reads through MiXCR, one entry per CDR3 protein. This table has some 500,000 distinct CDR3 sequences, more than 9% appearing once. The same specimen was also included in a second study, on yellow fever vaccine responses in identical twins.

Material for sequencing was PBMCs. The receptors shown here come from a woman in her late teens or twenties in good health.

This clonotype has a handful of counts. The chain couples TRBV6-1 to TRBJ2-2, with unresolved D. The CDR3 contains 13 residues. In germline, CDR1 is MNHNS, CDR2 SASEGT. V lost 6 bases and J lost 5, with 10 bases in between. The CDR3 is CASRLGLTGELFF. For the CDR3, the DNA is TGTGCCAGCAGGCTTGGCCTTACCGGGGAGCTGTTTTTT.

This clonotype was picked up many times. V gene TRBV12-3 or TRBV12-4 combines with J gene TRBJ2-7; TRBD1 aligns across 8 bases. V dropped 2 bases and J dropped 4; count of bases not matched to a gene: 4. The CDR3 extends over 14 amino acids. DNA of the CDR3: TGTGCCAGCAGTTTAAGACAGGGGAATTACGAGCAGTACTTC. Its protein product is CASSLRQGNYEQYF.

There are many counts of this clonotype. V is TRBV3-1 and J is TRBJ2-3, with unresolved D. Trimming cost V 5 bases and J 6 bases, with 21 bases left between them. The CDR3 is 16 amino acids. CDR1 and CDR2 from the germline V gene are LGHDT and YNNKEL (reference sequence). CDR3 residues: CASSSVQQITWDTQYF. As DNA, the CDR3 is TGTGCCAGCAGCTCCGTCCAGCAAATCACGTGGGATACGCAGTATTTT.

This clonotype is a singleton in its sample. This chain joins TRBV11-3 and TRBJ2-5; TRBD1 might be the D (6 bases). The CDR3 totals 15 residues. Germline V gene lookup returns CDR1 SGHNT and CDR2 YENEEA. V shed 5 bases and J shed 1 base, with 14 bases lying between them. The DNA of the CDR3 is TGTGCCAGCAGCGCGCTGACAGGCGCCCAAGAGACCCAGTACTTC. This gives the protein CASSALTGAQETQYF.

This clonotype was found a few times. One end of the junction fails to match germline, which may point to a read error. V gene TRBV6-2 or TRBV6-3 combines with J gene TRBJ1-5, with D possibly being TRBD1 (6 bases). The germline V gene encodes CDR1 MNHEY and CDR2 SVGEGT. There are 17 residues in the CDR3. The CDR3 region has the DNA TGTGCCAGCAGCCGCCCGGCGGCAACAGGGAGCAGTCAGCCCCAGCATTTT. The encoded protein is CASSRPAATGSSQPQHF.

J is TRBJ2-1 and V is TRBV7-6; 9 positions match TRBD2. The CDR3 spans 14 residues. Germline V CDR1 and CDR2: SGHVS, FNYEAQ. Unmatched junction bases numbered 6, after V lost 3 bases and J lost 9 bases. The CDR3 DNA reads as TGTGCCAGCAGCTTGGCGGGAGGGGCCAGTGAGCAGTTCTTC. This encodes CASSLAGGASEQFF.

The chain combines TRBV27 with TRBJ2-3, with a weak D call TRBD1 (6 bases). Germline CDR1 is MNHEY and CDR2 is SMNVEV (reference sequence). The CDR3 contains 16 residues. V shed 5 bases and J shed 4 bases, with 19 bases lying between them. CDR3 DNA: TGTGCCAGCAGTATCAAGGGGGAGCCGAGGGCAGATACGCAGTATTTT. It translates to CASSIKGEPRADTQYF.

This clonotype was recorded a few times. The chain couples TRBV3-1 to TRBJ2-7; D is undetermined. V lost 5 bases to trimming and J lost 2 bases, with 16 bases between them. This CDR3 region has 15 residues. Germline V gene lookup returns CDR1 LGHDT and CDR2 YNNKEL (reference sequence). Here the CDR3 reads CASSSQTKGPYEQYF. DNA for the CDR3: TGTGCCAGCAGCTCGCAGACGAAGGGTCCCTACGAGCAGTACTTC.

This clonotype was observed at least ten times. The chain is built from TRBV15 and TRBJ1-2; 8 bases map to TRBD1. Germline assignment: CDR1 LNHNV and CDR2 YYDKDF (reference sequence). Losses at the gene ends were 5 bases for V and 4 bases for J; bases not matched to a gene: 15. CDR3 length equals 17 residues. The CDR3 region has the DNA TGTGCCACCAGCTCTAGACCCCCGACAGGGGCTACCTATGGCTACACCTTC. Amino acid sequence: CATSSRPPTGATYGYTF.

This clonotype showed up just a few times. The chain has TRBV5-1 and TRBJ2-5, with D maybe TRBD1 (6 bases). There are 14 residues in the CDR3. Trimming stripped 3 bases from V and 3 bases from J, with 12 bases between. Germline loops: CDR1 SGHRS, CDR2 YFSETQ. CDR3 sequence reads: CASSSEPGEETQYF. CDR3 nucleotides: TGCGCCAGCAGCTCCGAACCAGGGGAAGAGACCCAGTACTTC.

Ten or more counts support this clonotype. The CDR3 DNA reads TGCAGCGTCCTTAGCGGGAAGCACAATGAGCAGTTCTTC. Amino acids: CSVLSGKHNEQFF. The V and J genes are TRBV29-1 and TRBJ2-1, with 8 bases that match TRBD2. Germline V gives CDR1 SQVTM, CDR2 ANQGSEA. The CDR3 runs to 13 residues. Germline trimming cut 6 bases from V and 5 bases from J; bases unmatched to any gene: 6.

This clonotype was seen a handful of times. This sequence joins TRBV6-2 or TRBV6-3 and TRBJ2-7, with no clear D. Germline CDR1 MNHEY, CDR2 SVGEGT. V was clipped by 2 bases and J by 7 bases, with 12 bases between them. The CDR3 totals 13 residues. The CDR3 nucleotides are TGTGCCAGCAGTTACCCGTCGGACGAGGAGCAGTACTTC. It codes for CASSYPSDEEQYF.

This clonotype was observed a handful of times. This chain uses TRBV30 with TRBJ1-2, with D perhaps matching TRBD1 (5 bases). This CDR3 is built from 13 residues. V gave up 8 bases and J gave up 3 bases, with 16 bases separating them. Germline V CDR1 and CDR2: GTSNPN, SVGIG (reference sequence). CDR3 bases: TGTGCCGGGGGACGGCCGACTTACTATGGCTACACCTTC. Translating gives CAGGRPTYYGYTF.

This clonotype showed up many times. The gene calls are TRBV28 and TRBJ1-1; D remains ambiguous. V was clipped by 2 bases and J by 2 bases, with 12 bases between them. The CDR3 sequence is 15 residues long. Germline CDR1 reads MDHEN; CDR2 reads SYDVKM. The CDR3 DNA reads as TGTGCCAGCAGTTTAGGCGGACGGCCAAACACTGAAGCTTTCTTT. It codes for CASSLGGRPNTEAFF.

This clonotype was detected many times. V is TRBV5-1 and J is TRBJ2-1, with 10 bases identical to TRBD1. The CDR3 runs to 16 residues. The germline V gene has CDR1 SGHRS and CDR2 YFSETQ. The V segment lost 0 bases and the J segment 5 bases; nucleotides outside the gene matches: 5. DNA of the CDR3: TGCGCCAGCAGCTTGGGTGGGACAGGGGACCACAATGAGCAGTTCTTC. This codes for CASSLGGTGDHNEQFF. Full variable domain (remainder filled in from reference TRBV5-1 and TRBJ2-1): KAGVTQTPRYLIKTRGQQVTLSCSPISGHRSVSWYQQTPGQGLQFLFEYFSETQRNKGNFPGRFSGRQFSNSRSEMNVSTLELGDSALYLCASSLGGTGDHNEQFFGPGTRLTVL.

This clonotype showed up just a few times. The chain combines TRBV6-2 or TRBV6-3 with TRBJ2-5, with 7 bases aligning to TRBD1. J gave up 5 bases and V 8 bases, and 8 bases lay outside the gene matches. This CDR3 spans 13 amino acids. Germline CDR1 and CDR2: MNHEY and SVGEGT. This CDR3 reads CASQGQVRETQYF. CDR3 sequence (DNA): TGTGCCAGCCAAGGACAGGTGCGGGAGACCCAGTACTTC.

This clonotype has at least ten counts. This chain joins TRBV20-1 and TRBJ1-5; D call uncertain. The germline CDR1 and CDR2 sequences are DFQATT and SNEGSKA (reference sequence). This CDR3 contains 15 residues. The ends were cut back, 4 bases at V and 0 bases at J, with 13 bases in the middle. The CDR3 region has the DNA TGCAGTGCTAACATTTTAGGGAATAGCAATCAGCCCCAGCATTTT. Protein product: CSANILGNSNQPQHF.

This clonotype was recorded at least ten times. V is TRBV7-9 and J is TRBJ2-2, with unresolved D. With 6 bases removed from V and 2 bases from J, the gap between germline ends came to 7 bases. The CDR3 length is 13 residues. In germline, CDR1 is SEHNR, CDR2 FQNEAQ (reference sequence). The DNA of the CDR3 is TGTGCCAGCAGTCCACTTAACACCGGGGAGCTGTTTTTT. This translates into CASSPLNTGELFF.

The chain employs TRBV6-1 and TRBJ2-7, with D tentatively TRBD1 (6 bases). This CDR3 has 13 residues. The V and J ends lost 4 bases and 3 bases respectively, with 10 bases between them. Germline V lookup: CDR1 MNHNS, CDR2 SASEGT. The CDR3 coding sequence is TGTGCCAGCAGTGTTGGACAGATCTACGAGCAGTACTTC. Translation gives CASSVGQIYEQYF.

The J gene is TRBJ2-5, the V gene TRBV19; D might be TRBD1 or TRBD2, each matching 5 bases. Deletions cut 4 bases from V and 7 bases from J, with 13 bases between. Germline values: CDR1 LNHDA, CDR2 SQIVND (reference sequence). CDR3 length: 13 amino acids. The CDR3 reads CASSKPHGGTQYF. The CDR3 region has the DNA TGTGCCAGTAGTAAACCTCATGGGGGGACCCAGTACTTC.

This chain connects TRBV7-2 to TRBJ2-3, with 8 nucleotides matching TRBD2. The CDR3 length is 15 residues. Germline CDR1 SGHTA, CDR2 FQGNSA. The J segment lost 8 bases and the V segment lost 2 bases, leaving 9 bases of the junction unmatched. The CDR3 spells CASSLYQREPGTQYF. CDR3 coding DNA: TGTGCCAGCAGCTTATACCAGCGGGAGCCGGGTACGCAGTATTTT.

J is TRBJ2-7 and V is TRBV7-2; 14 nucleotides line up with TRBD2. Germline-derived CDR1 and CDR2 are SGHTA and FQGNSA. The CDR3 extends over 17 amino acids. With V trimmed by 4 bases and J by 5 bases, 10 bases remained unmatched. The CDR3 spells CASSSGLAGERRHEQYF. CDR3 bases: TGTGCCAGCAGCTCGGGACTAGCGGGAGAGAGACGCCACGAGCAGTACTTC. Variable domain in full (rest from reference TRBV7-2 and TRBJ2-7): GAGVSQSPSNKVTEKGKDVELRCDPISGHTALYWYRQSLGQGLEFLIYFQGNSAPDKSGLPSDRFSAERTGGSVSTLTIQRTQQEDSAVYLCASSSGLAGERRHEQYFGPGTRLTVT.

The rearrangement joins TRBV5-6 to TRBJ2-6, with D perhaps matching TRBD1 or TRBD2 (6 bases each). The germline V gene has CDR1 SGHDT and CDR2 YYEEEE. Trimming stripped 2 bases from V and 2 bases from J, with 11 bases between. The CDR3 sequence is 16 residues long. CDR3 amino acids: CASSFKGGAGANVLTF. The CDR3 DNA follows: TGTGCCAGCAGCTTTAAGGGGGGAGCTGGGGCCAACGTCCTGACTTTC.

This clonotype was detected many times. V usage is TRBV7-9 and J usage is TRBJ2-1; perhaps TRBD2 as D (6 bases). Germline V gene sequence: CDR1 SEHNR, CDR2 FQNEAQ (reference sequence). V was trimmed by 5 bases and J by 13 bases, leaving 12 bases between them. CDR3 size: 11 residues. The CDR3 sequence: CASSEPGLQFF. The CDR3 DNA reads TGTGCCAGCAGCGAACCGGGACTTCAGTTCTTC.

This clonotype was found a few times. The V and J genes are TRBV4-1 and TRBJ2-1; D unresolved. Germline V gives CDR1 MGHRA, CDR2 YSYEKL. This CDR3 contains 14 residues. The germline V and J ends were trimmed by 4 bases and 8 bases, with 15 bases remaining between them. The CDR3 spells CASSPSLTYDEQFF. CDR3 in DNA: TGCGCCAGCAGCCCTTCTCTGACCTATGATGAGCAGTTCTTC.

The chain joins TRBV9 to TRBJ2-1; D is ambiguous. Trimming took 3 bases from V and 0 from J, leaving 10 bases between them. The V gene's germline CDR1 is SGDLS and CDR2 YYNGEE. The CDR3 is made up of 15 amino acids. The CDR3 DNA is TGTGCCAGCAGCGCGGACGTTAGCTCCTACAATGAGCAGTTCTTC. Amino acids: CASSADVSSYNEQFF.

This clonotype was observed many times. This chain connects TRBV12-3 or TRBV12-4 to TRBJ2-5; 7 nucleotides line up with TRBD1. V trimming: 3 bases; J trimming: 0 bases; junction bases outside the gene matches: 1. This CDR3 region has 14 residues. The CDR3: CASSLDRNQETQYF. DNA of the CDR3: TGTGCCAGCAGTTTGGACAGGAACCAAGAGACCCAGTACTTC.

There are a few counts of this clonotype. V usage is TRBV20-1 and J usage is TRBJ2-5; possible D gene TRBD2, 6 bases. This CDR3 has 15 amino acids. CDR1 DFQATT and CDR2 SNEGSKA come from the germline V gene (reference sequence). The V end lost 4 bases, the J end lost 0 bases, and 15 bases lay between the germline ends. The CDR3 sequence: CSAKAGSEYQETQYF. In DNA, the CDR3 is TGCAGTGCTAAAGCGGGCAGTGAGTACCAAGAGACCCAGTACTTC.

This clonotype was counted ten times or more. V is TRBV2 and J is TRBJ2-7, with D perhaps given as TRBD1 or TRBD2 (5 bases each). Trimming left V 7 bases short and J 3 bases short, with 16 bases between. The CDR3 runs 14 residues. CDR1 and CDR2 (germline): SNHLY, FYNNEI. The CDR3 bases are TGTGCCAGCAATTACCGGGACCCCCTCTACGAGCAGTACTTC. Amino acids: CASNYRDPLYEQYF. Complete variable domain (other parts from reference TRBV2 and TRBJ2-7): EPEVTQTPSHQVTQMGQEVILRCVPISNHLYFYWYRQILGQKVEFLVSFYNNEISEKSEIFDDQFSVERPDGSNFTLKIRSTKLEDSAMYFCASNYRDPLYEQYFGPGTRLTVT.

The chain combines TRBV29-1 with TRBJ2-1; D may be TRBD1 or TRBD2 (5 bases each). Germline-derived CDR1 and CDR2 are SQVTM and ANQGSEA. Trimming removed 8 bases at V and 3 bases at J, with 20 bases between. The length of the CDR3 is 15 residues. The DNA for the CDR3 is TGCAGCTCTTCCACCCGGGGCCAAAGCTACAATGAGCAGTTCTTC. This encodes CSSSTRGQSYNEQFF.